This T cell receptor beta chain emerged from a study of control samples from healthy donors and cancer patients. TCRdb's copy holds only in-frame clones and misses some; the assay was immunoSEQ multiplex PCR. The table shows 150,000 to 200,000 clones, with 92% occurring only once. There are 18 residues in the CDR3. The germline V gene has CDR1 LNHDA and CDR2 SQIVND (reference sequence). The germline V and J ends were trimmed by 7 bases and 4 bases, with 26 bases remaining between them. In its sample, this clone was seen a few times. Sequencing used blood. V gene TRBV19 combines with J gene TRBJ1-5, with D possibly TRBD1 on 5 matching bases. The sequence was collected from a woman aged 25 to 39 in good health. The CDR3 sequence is CASKPGAAGGRLNQPQHF. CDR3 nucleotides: TGTGCCAGTAAACCCGGGGCTGCAGGAGGCCGATTGAATCAGCCCCAGCATTTT.